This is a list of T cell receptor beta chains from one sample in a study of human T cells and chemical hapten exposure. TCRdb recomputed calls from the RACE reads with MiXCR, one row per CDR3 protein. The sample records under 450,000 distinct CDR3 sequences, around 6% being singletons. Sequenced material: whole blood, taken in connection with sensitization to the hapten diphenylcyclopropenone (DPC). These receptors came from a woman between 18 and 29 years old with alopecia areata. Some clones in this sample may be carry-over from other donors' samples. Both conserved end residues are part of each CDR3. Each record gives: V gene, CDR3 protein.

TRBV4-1	CASSQDDGSGANVLTF
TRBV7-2	CASSPIAYGYTF
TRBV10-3	CAITRTENTEAFF
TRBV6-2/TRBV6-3	CASSYTPLTSGGETQYF
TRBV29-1	CSVEDPSGAETQYF
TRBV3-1	CASSQQWDVPRGEQFF
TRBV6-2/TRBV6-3	CASSPEGDTQYF
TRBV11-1	CASSLRGNMAEAFF
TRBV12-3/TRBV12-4	CASSPGQGSDEQYF
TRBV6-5	CASSYSTSGGQYEQYF
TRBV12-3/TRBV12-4	CASSRDRNSYEQYF
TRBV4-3	CASSQAGRRSSYEQYF
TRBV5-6	CASSQQGNYGYTF
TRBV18	CASSADGPAYGYTF
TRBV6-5	CASSYGSGGLGDTQYF
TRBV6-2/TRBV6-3	CATSGGSKETQYF
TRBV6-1	CASSGLAVNTGELFF
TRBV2	CASSGGGLVPQHF
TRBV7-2	CASSLVAISGGLTDTQYF
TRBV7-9	CASSFHQAHTEAFF
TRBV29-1	CSVGLLGGRTDTQYF
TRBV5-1	CASKLRFPGNTEAFF
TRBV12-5	CASGLVEGLGDGYTF
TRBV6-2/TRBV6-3	CASSLEGAPYNEQFF
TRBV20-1	CSASGSYSNQPQHF
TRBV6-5	CASSYSEGANEKLFF
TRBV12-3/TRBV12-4	CASSLRSTEAFF
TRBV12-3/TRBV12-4	CASSLRPDEAFF
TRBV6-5	CASSYSRGYNEQFF
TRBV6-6	CASSQTGGTTDTQYF
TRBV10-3	CAISERTQETQYF
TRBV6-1	CASSEALRRGLYEQYF
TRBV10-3	CAISETDRENQPQHF
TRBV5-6	CASSFTGGGNQPQHF
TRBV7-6	CASSPITETYGYTF
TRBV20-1	CSARDWGRRGARDTQYF
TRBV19	CASSMVARAPRDIQYF
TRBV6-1	CASNSGANVLTF
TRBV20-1	CSAKRTGGFNSNQPQHF